Each of the 2 T cell receptor beta chains below was sequenced from the same sample in a study of T cells after somatic rescue of genetic block. Clones were read by immunoSEQ multiplex PCR, and TCRdb kept only the in-frame ones, dropping some. Of approximately 88,000 clones in the sample, just under 90% were seen once. Sequenced input: peripheral blood mononuclear cells (PBMCs). The receptor set was obtained from a woman aged 18-30 years.

The chain couples TRBV7-2 to TRBJ1-1; D may be TRBD1 (6 bases). This CDR3 has 13 residues. Per germline, CDR1 SGHTA and CDR2 FQGNSA. The V and J ends lost 2 bases and 6 bases respectively, with 10 bases between them. The CDR3 here is CASSLQGRAEAFF. The CDR3 region has the DNA TGTGCCAGCAGCTTACAGGGGAGGGCTGAAGCTTTCTTT. Full variable domain (missing parts from reference TRBV7-2 and TRBJ1-1): GAGVSQSPSNKVTEKGKDVELRCDPISGHTALYWYRQSLGQGLEFLIYFQGNSAPDKSGLPSDRFSAERTGGSVSTLTIQRTQQEDSAVYLCASSLQGRAEAFFGQGTRLTVV.

The sample holds one count of this clone. The chain combines TRBV13 with TRBJ2-5, with 8 bases identical to TRBD1. Trimming at V came to 5 bases and at J to 4 bases, leaving 15 bases not matched to a gene. The germline V gene has CDR1 PRHDT and CDR2 FYEKMQ (reference sequence). The CDR3 is 17 residues long. The CDR3 loop reads CASSPTGGQGWGETQYF. CDR3 in DNA: TGTGCCAGCAGCCCTACTGGAGGACAGGGTTGGGGAGAGACCCAGTACTTC.